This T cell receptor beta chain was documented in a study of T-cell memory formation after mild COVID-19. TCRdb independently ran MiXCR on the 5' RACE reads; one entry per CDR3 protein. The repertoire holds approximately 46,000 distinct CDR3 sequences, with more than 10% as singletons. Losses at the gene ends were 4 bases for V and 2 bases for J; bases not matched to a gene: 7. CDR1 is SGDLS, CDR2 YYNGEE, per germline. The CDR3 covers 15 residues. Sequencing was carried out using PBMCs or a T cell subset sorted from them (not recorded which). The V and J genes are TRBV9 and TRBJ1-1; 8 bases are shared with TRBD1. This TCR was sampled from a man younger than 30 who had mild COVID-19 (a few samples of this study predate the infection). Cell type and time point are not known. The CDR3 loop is CASSPVGQGNTEAFF. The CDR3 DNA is TGTGCCAGCAGCCCAGTAGGACAGGGAAACACTGAAGCTTTCTTT.